The source of this TCR beta chain is a study of T cell responses to AZD1222 COVID-19 vaccine. Study-wide points: It should be noted that donors were predominantly white British and more often female, and clonal diversity was possibly underestimated. Two AZD1222 administrations were followed by greater Spike-specific TCR breadth and depth.

Germline CDR1 MNHEY, CDR2 SVGEGT. The CDR3 is 14 amino acids. V was shortened by 2 bases and J by 8 bases, with 15 bases between the two germline ends. This clone was observed a handful of times. Its target is not known. The assay was immunoSEQ multiplex PCR, and TCRdb's table has in-frame clones only and misses some. The sample records 150,000 or so clones, roughly 87% being singletons. Sequencing used peripheral blood, obtained 28 days after the second AZD1222 dose. The TCR sequence derives from an adult who received the AZD1222 COVID-19 vaccine. This chain links TRBV6-2 or TRBV6-3 with TRBJ1-2; D call uncertain. CDR3 in DNA: TGTGCCAGCAGTTACGCCCTGTCGGCGTGGGGCTACACCTTC. Protein sequence: CASSYALSAWGYTF.